The present T cell receptor beta chain was sequenced within a study of T cells in Graves' hyperthyroidism and ophthalmopathy (dated by TCRdb to between 2017 and 2020). Context from the whole study: Peripheral blood was sampled at the time of initial diagnosis, prior to any treatment. To identify TCR V-J signatures that set the groups apart, the researchers used a discovery cohort of more than 95 patients, made up of fewer than 50 with Graves' ophthalmopathy and about 60 with stable Graves' hyperthyroidism. Whether ophthalmopathy could be predicted prospectively was tested in an independent validation cohort made up of 18 to 20 hyperthyroidism patients plus 17 patients who later progressed to ophthalmopathy. For training and testing, the 100 or so patients in the discovery cohort were randomly divided in a 7:3 ratio. The study also compared thyroid tissue and blood T-cell repertoires from several Graves' hyperthyroidism patients. After sampling, hyperthyroidism patients received methimazole starting at 30 mg daily, and ophthalmopathy patients received high-dose intravenous methylprednisolone. TCR Vbeta CDR3 sequencing of 135 peripheral blood samples (43 ophthalmopathy, 70 to 85 hyperthyroidism and roughly 17 progressor patients) is reported in the paper.

A word on this clonotype: Its antigen target is currently unknown. Qualities for individual bases were not recorded, and no much larger clone is one base off.

The germline V gene provides CDR1 MGHRA and CDR2 YSYEKL. V is clipped by 2 bases and J by 0 bases, and the sequence between their germline boundaries is 20 bases long. From its cysteine to its phenylalanine, the CDR3 spans 20 amino acids. The retained sequence is limited to the CDR3, 60 bases, with the frame set at the first base. The TCR beta CDR3 regions were amplified from the RNA transcripts. A first-round RT-PCR of the TCR CDR3 used the HTBI primer set with the Qiagen OneStep RT-PCR kit. Libraries were constructed in a second round of multiplex PCR, after which size selection and purification were performed. Paired-end sequencing of the libraries was performed with 100 bp reads on an Illumina HiSeq2000. In the original analysis: SOAPnuke was used to process the raw data, removing reads that contained adapters or uncalled bases, had a mean Phred below 15, or lacked an exact match to the constant primer or identifier. High-quality paired reads were merged with COPE v1.2.5, and unique nucleotide sequences were defined as clonotypes. Clonotypes were aligned to IMGT TRBV, TRBD and TRBJ reference segments using MiTCR v1.1. The analysis was restricted to V-J combinations with a frequency above 0.0001, which together covered over 99% of the repertoires. The TCS score was defined as the ratio of F50 (clonal expansion) to E x V (chaos), calculated using BLOSUM62-based TCRdist between CDR3 peptides within each V-J. Welch's t-statistics and random forest reduced 500 to 650 V-J features to under 15, which were used in a naive Bayes classifier (R e1071). TCRdb reran the public reads through fastp at Q25 and MiXCR, keeping productive beta chains. CDR3 protein sequences are deduplicated, and each keeps its most common genes and DNA. These V and J calls derive from TCRdb rather than the authors' analysis. The sample table records approximately 600,000 distinct CDR3 sequences; roughly 14% of these occur just once. 5% to 7% of the sample comes from the top ten.

The hyperthyroidism patients were between 18 and 65 years old and newly diagnosed, with a disease duration of less than 2 months. Patients with uncontrolled infections, other autoimmune diseases, pregnancy or lactation were excluded. Diagnoses were based on clinical symptoms, serum thyroxine and TRAb, thyroid ultrasound and orbital computed tomography. Blood from progressor patients was drawn when they were first diagnosed with hyperthyroidism, before any ophthalmopathy symptoms appeared. PBMCs were isolated from around 10 ml of fresh peripheral blood by Ficoll-Paque density gradient centrifugation. Progressor patients were first diagnosed with Graves' hyperthyroidism and then developed ophthalmopathy during follow-up. Total RNA was extracted using Trizol reagent, and RNA quality was assessed on an Agilent 2100 Bioanalyzer. The investigation overall reported the following: Ophthalmopathy was separated from stable hyperthyroidism by a 13 V-J signature model, with roughly 88% sensitivity and about 81% specificity obtained in cross-validation and 80%/75% obtained in testing. Blood samples also contained most of the expanded thyroid clonotypes (frequency above 0.001), which suggests that blood repertoires may reflect thyroid immune responses. Sample size was not statistically predetermined, and investigators were not blinded to group allocation. During validation, the model predicted progression to ophthalmopathy a median of about 6.3 months ahead of onset, with around 65% sensitivity and 72% to 85% specificity.

The receptor comes from a woman in her 30s with Graves' hyperthyroidism that later progressed to Graves' ophthalmopathy. This chain joins TRBV4-1 to TRBJ1-6, and the D gene may be TRBD1, 5 bases matching. The sequencing input was blood. The bases read TGCGCCAGCAGCCAATTCCGGCAGGGCGCCATCAGCTCCTATAATTCACCCCTCCACTTT. It encodes CASSQFRQGAISSYNSPLHF.